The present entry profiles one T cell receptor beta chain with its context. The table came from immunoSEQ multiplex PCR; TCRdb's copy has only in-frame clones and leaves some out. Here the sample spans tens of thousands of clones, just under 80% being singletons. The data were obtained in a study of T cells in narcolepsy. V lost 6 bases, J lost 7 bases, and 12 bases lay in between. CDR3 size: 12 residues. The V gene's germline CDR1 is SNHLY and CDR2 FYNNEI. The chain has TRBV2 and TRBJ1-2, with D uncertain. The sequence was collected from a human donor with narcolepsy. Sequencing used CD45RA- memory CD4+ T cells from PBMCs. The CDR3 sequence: CASRGSGVGYTF. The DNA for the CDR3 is TGTGCCAGCAGAGGGTCCGGGGTTGGCTACACCTTC.